The rows below give T cell receptor beta chains drawn from one sample of a study of blood T cell repertoires in COVID-19. Sequenced by immunoSEQ multiplex PCR; TCRdb stores in-frame clones only, minus some. The data show about 210,000 clones, 83% seen once. Material for sequencing was peripheral blood. These receptors all come from a woman aged 40-49 years with active or convalescent COVID-19. Each CDR3 is given with its conserved first and last residue. Fields, in order: J gene, V gene, D gene, clone size, CDR3 DNA, CDR3 protein. The D gene is left open where the match is weak. Clone size is given for some rows only: seen once, a few or many times, or a class if the clone is expanded.

j_call: TRBJ2-3
v_call: TRBV7-9
d_call: .
clone_size: few
cdr3_nt: TGTGCCAGCAGCGGAGCGGCTCGAGGCACAGATACGCAGTATTTT
cdr3_aa: CASSGAARGTDTQYF

j_call: TRBJ2-7
v_call: TRBV27
d_call: TRBD2
clone_size: .
cdr3_nt: TGTGCCAGCAAGGTAGCGGGAGGGGGCGAGCAGTACTTC
cdr3_aa: CASKVAGGGEQYF

j_call: TRBJ1-6
v_call: TRBV14
d_call: .
clone_size: .
cdr3_nt: TGTGCCAGCAGCCAAGATTTAAGGGTAAGAGACAGCAGCTCCTATAATTCACCCCTCCACTTT
cdr3_aa: CASSQDLRVRDSSSYNSPLHF

j_call: TRBJ1-2
v_call: TRBV28
d_call: .
clone_size: .
cdr3_nt: TGTGCCAGCAGTAGAGAGGGTTACTATGGCTACACCTTC
cdr3_aa: CASSREGYYGYTF

j_call: TRBJ2-1
v_call: TRBV14
d_call: TRBD1
clone_size: once
cdr3_nt: TGTGCCAGCAGCCTGTACGATACCGGGACAGGGTCGGTCCTCGAGCAGTTCTTC
cdr3_aa: CASSLYDTGTGSVLEQFF

j_call: TRBJ1-2
v_call: TRBV19
d_call: TRBD1
clone_size: .
cdr3_nt: TGTGCCAGTAGTATAGGTCAGGGGGCGCGTTCGCGCGGCTACACCTTC
cdr3_aa: CASSIGQGARSRGYTF

j_call: TRBJ1-5
v_call: TRBV6-2/TRBV6-3
d_call: TRBD1
clone_size: .
cdr3_nt: TGTGCCAGCAGTGTGAACAGGGGAAAGCAGCCCCAGCATTTT
cdr3_aa: CASSVNRGKQPQHF

j_call: TRBJ1-1
v_call: TRBV7-3
d_call: .
clone_size: once
cdr3_nt: TGTGCCAGCAGCGAGGGCCCGAACACTGAAGCTTTCTTT
cdr3_aa: CASSEGPNTEAFF

j_call: TRBJ2-2
v_call: TRBV24-1
d_call: TRBD1
clone_size: .
cdr3_nt: TGTGCCACCAGAGGGACAGGGGTTTCGAACACCGGGGAGCTGTTTTTT
cdr3_aa: CATRGTGVSNTGELFF

j_call: TRBJ1-2
v_call: TRBV15
d_call: TRBD1
clone_size: .
cdr3_nt: TGTGCCACCAGCACCAGGACAGGGGGCGCATCATTCTATGGCTACACCTTC
cdr3_aa: CATSTRTGGASFYGYTF

j_call: TRBJ1-5
v_call: TRBV9
d_call: .
clone_size: .
cdr3_nt: TGTGCCAGCAGCGTAGGACGAAGGGGTGACAGAAATGGCCAGCCCCAGCATTTT
cdr3_aa: CASSVGRRGDRNGQPQHF

j_call: TRBJ1-1
v_call: TRBV18
d_call: .
clone_size: .
cdr3_nt: TGTGCCAGCTCGGAAGGCGGCAGACGTGAAGCTTTCTTT
cdr3_aa: CASSEGGRREAFF

j_call: TRBJ2-7
v_call: TRBV5-4
d_call: TRBD1
clone_size: .
cdr3_nt: TGTGCCAGCAGCTCCGAGCACGGGACAGGGGGAGGCTACGAGCAGTACTTC
cdr3_aa: CASSSEHGTGGGYEQYF

j_call: TRBJ1-5
v_call: TRBV28
d_call: .
clone_size: .
cdr3_nt: TGTGCCAGCACTATCCCAGGTCACAATCAGCCCCAGCATTTT
cdr3_aa: CASTIPGHNQPQHF

j_call: TRBJ1-1
v_call: TRBV14
d_call: TRBD1
clone_size: .
cdr3_nt: TGTGCCAGCAGCCAACAGGGGGCTGGGACTGAAGCTTTCTTT
cdr3_aa: CASSQQGAGTEAFF

j_call: TRBJ2-6
v_call: TRBV5-4
d_call: .
clone_size: .
cdr3_nt: TGTGCCAGCAGCTTTGGTCGCGGGGGGGCCAACGTCCTGACTTTC
cdr3_aa: CASSFGRGGANVLTF

j_call: TRBJ1-1
v_call: TRBV29-1
d_call: .
clone_size: .
cdr3_nt: TGCAGCGAATCAGAACGGGATACCGGTTTCTTT
cdr3_aa: CSESERDTGFF

j_call: TRBJ1-3
v_call: TRBV7-2
d_call: .
clone_size: few
cdr3_nt: TGTGCCAGCAGCTTAGACCCCACAGGGTCCGGAAACACCATATATTTT
cdr3_aa: CASSLDPTGSGNTIYF

j_call: TRBJ1-5
v_call: TRBV5-5
d_call: .
clone_size: .
cdr3_nt: TGTGCCAGCAGCTTGGTTGGGACGGAGGGATACAATCAGCCCCAGCATTTT
cdr3_aa: CASSLVGTEGYNQPQHF

j_call: TRBJ2-1
v_call: TRBV19
d_call: .
clone_size: .
cdr3_nt: TGTGCCAGTAGTAGAGGCGGATTGTCTCTCAATGAGCAGTTCTTC
cdr3_aa: CASSRGGLSLNEQFF

j_call: TRBJ1-1
v_call: TRBV11-3
d_call: TRBD1
clone_size: few
cdr3_nt: TGTGCCAGCAGCTCCACCTGGACAGGGGGCACTGAAGCTTTCTTT
cdr3_aa: CASSSTWTGGTEAFF

j_call: TRBJ1-2
v_call: TRBV7-3
d_call: .
clone_size: .
cdr3_nt: TGTGCCAGCAGCCTTGACAGAGACTATGGCTACACCTTC
cdr3_aa: CASSLDRDYGYTF

j_call: TRBJ1-6
v_call: TRBV30
d_call: TRBD1
clone_size: .
cdr3_nt: TGTGCCTGGAGTATAACAGGGGTTAATAATTCACCCCTCCACTTT
cdr3_aa: CAWSITGVNNSPLHF

j_call: TRBJ2-7
v_call: TRBV10-1
d_call: .
clone_size: .
cdr3_nt: TGCGCCAGCAGATCCGGGACACGATCCTACGAGCAGTACTTC
cdr3_aa: CASRSGTRSYEQYF

j_call: TRBJ2-7
v_call: TRBV7-6
d_call: .
clone_size: .
cdr3_nt: TGTGCCAGCAGCTCCCTAGTAGGCCCGGGCTACGAGCAGTACTTC
cdr3_aa: CASSSLVGPGYEQYF

j_call: TRBJ2-2
v_call: TRBV4-2
d_call: .
clone_size: .
cdr3_nt: TGTGCCAGCAGCCAAGAACAGGGAAGGCGTACCGGGGAGCTGTTTTTT
cdr3_aa: CASSQEQGRRTGELFF

j_call: TRBJ1-5
v_call: TRBV5-4
d_call: TRBD1
clone_size: .
cdr3_nt: TGTGCCAGCAGCCCCGGACAGGATCAGCCCCAGCATTTT
cdr3_aa: CASSPGQDQPQHF

j_call: TRBJ2-3
v_call: TRBV2
d_call: .
clone_size: .
cdr3_nt: TGTGCCAGCAGTGGGCCCCCCTACGGGGGACCCACAGATACGCAGTATTTT
cdr3_aa: CASSGPPYGGPTDTQYF

j_call: TRBJ1-2
v_call: TRBV6-5
d_call: .
clone_size: few
cdr3_nt: TGTGCCAGCAGTTACGGACAGAACTATGGCTACACCTTC
cdr3_aa: CASSYGQNYGYTF

j_call: TRBJ1-2
v_call: TRBV11-3
d_call: .
clone_size: .
cdr3_nt: TGTGCCAGCAGCTCCGCCACAGGGAGCTATGGCTACACCTTC
cdr3_aa: CASSSATGSYGYTF

j_call: TRBJ1-2
v_call: TRBV9
d_call: .
clone_size: .
cdr3_nt: TGTGCCAGCAGCGTAGCCACAGGCTATGGCTACACCTTC
cdr3_aa: CASSVATGYGYTF

j_call: TRBJ2-1
v_call: TRBV19
d_call: .
clone_size: .
cdr3_nt: TGTGCCAGTAGTATAGTCGATAGCAATGAGCAGTTCTTC
cdr3_aa: CASSIVDSNEQFF

j_call: TRBJ1-2
v_call: TRBV7-9
d_call: TRBD1
clone_size: .
cdr3_nt: TGTGCCAGCAACGGGGAGACAGGGCAAGGCTACACCTTC
cdr3_aa: CASNGETGQGYTF

j_call: TRBJ1-4
v_call: TRBV6-5
d_call: .
clone_size: .
cdr3_nt: TGTGCTTCAACTGGGCTTGCAACTAATGAAAAACTGTTTTTT
cdr3_aa: CASTGLATNEKLFF

j_call: TRBJ2-7
v_call: TRBV5-1
d_call: .
clone_size: .
cdr3_nt: TGCGCCAGCAGGGTCCCCGGGGGGCACGAGCAGTACTTC
cdr3_aa: CASRVPGGHEQYF

j_call: TRBJ1-2
v_call: TRBV9
d_call: TRBD1
clone_size: .
cdr3_nt: TGTGCCAGCAGCCCCAGGAATAGGGGGCTCGATGGTGGCTACACCTTC
cdr3_aa: CASSPRNRGLDGGYTF

j_call: TRBJ2-1
v_call: TRBV27
d_call: TRBD1
clone_size: .
cdr3_nt: TGTGCCAGCAGGGGGGGGACAGGGACCATCTCCTACAATGAGCAGTTCTTC
cdr3_aa: CASRGGTGTISYNEQFF